A selection of T cell receptor beta chains follows, all from one sample in a study of technical replicates of blood from several donors. Repertoires were generated with immunoSEQ multiplex PCR, while TCRdb's copy carries only in-frame clones and drops some. The repertoire holds under 15,000 clones, around 96% seen once, with 6.3% in the top ten. Sequences were obtained from PBMCs. These receptors all stem from a human donor in good health. CDR3s include the opening cysteine and the closing phenylalanine or tryptophan. A D gene is named only where the DNA matches it firmly. Only part of the rows carry a size: once, few, many, or a class if the clone is expanded.

TRBJ2-5 | TRBV5-4 | - | - | TGTGCCAGCAGCCTGGGACTCCAAGAGACCCAGTACTTC | CASSLGLQETQYF
TRBJ2-2 | TRBV10-2 | - | TRBD2 | TGCGCCAGCAGTGAAGGGCTAGCGGTAAACACCGGGGAGCTGTTTTTT | CASSEGLAVNTGELFF
TRBJ2-3 | TRBV25-1 | - | - | TGTGCCAGCAGCGAAGTTGCGGGATTCACAGATACGCAGTATTTT | CASSEVAGFTDTQYF
TRBJ2-2 | TRBV6-5 | - | TRBD2 | TGTGCCAGCAGTTACTCACTAGCGGGAGTCACCGGGGAGCTGTTTTTT | CASSYSLAGVTGELFF
TRBJ1-5 | TRBV19 | once | TRBD1 | TGTGCCAGTAGTACGGACAGGGGGCATCAGCCCCAGCATTTT | CASSTDRGHQPQHF
TRBJ1-5 | TRBV6-1 | - | - | TGTGCCAGCAGTGAATTCGGACAGAGCAATCAGCCCCAGCATTTT | CASSEFGQSNQPQHF
TRBJ1-2 | TRBV19 | - | - | TGTGCCAGTAGTGTACAGCTCTATCTCGGCTACACCTTC | CASSVQLYLGYTF
TRBJ2-3 | TRBV29-1 | - | TRBD2 | TGCAGCGTAGCGGGACTAGCGAACACAGATACGCAGTATTTT | CSVAGLANTDTQYF
TRBJ2-7 | TRBV19 | - | - | TGTGCCAGTAGTATAAGCCAGGGGACGGGGGAGCAGTACTTC | CASSISQGTGEQYF
TRBJ2-3 | TRBV19 | - | - | TGTGCCAGTAGTCCCGGACTAACATTCACAGATACGCAGTATTTT | CASSPGLTFTDTQYF
TRBJ2-7 | TRBV30 | - | - | TGTGCCTGGGCCCGGGGGTCCTGGGACGAGCAGTACTTC | CAWARGSWDEQYF
TRBJ2-1 | TRBV7-9 | - | TRBD1 | TGTGCCAGCAGCTTCAGAACAGGGGTAAACAATGAGCAGTTCTTC | CASSFRTGVNNEQFF
TRBJ2-7 | TRBV25-1 | - | TRBD2 | TGTGCCACCGCTAGCGGGAGAGATCTTTACGAGCAGTACTTC | CATASGRDLYEQYF
TRBJ2-5 | TRBV30 | - | TRBD1 | TGTGCCTGGGAACAGGGGATCCAAGAGACCCAGTACTTC | CAWEQGIQETQYF
TRBJ2-3 | TRBV7-9 | - | TRBD2 | TGTGCCAGCAGCTTGGGTAGCGGGAGCACAGATACGCAGTATTTT | CASSLGSGSTDTQYF
TRBJ2-5 | TRBV5-1 | - | TRBD2 | TGCGCCAGCAGCTTGGCCGGGCTAGCGGGAGGACAAGAGACCCAGTACTTC | CASSLAGLAGGQETQYF
TRBJ1-5 | TRBV15 | - | TRBD1 | TGTGCCACCAGCAGAGATTGGACAGGGAGCAATCAGCCCCAGCATTTT | CATSRDWTGSNQPQHF
TRBJ2-7 | TRBV7-9 | - | - | TGTGCCAGCAGCTTAGCGGAGACCTACGAGCAGTACTTC | CASSLAETYEQYF
TRBJ2-5 | TRBV27 | - | - | TGTGCCAGCAGTCCCCCCTTTGGGGAGGCCGGATGGGAGACCCAGTACTTC | CASSPPFGEAGWETQYF
TRBJ2-7 | TRBV27 | - | - | TGTGCCAGCAGTTTAGGGGGGATCAACTACGAGCAGTACTTC | CASSLGGINYEQYF
TRBJ2-2 | TRBV5-1 | - | TRBD2 | TGCGCCAGCAGCTTGTTCTCACGAGCGGGAGACACCGGGGAGCTGTTTTTT | CASSLFSRAGDTGELFF
TRBJ1-5 | TRBV14 | - | - | TGTGCCAGCAGCCAGAGGGTCAGCAATCAGCCCCAGCATTTT | CASSQRVSNQPQHF
TRBJ2-1 | TRBV9 | - | TRBD2 | TGTGCCAGCAGCGTAGTGTCTAGCGGGAGGGGGGTTGAGCAGTTCTTC | CASSVVSSGRGVEQFF
TRBJ1-1 | TRBV5-6 | - | TRBD1 | TGTGCCAGCAGCGCCCTAGGACAGGAGAACATGAACACTGAAGCTTTCTTT | CASSALGQENMNTEAFF
TRBJ1-3 | TRBV25-1 | - | - | TGTGCCAGCAGTGGTACAGGTGGAAACACCATATATTTT | CASSGTGGNTIYF
TRBJ1-1 | TRBV7-6 | - | - | TGTGCCAGCAGCTTAGGAGGGGGGGGAGGAGCTTTCTTT | CASSLGGGGGAFF
TRBJ2-1 | TRBV19 | - | TRBD2 | TGTGCCAGTAGTATTAGCGGGACGCAAGGGATGCCGCAGTTCTTC | CASSISGTQGMPQFF
TRBJ2-1 | TRBV7-2 | - | TRBD2 | TGTGCCAGCAGCACGTGGACTAGTATCTACAATGAGCAGTTCTTC | CASSTWTSIYNEQFF
TRBJ2-7 | TRBV5-1 | - | - | TGCGCCAGCAGCTTGACAGAACCACCTTACGAGCAGTACTTC | CASSLTEPPYEQYF
TRBJ1-5 | TRBV7-2 | - | - | TGTGCCAGCAGCCCTGGGGCAGGGGCCCTTTCTAACAATCAGCCCCAGCATTTT | CASSPGAGALSNNQPQHF
TRBJ1-5 | TRBV19 | - | TRBD1 | TGTGCCAGTAGTGACAGGGGGCTTAGCAATCAGCCCCAGCATTTT | CASSDRGLSNQPQHF
TRBJ2-1 | TRBV5-1 | - | - | TGCGCCAGCAGCCTTGGGACCCCGTTGGAGGGCGAGCAGTTCTTC | CASSLGTPLEGEQFF
TRBJ2-7 | TRBV28 | - | - | TGTGCCAGCAGTCCGCCGGATGGGCTAATATCCTACGAGCAGTACTTC | CASSPPDGLISYEQYF
TRBJ2-7 | TRBV27 | - | - | TGTGCCAGCAGTTTCACGTCAGCGGGCGCGCAGTACTTC | CASSFTSAGAQYF
TRBJ2-1 | TRBV19 | once | TRBD1 | TGTGCCAGTAGTATGCGGGACAGGGGCTACAATGAGCAGTTCTTC | CASSMRDRGYNEQFF
TRBJ1-5 | TRBV19 | - | - | TGTGCCAGTAGTTCCGGGACAAGCAATCAGCCCCAGCATTTT | CASSSGTSNQPQHF
TRBJ1-2 | TRBV6-5 | - | - | TGTGCCAGCAGTGCAGGGTCGGGCTACACCTTC | CASSAGSGYTF
TRBJ1-5 | TRBV6-1 | - | - | TGTGCCAGCAGTCAGCACGGGGATAGCAATCAGCCCCAGCATTTT | CASSQHGDSNQPQHF
TRBJ2-7 | TRBV27 | - | - | TGTGCCAGCAGACCTGAGCTAGTTTCCCCCTACGAGCAGTACTTC | CASRPELVSPYEQYF
TRBJ2-6 | TRBV5-1 | - | - | TGCGCCAGCAGCTTAGGTGGTGAAGGCGGCTCTGGGGCCAACGTCCTGACTTTC | CASSLGGEGGSGANVLTF
TRBJ2-2 | TRBV7-6 | - | - | TGTGCCAGCAGCTTAGCGCTAGGTACCGGGGAGCTGTTTTTT | CASSLALGTGELFF
TRBJ1-1 | TRBV18 | - | TRBD1 | TGTGCCAGCTCACCACTTACAGGGGCAACTGAAGCTTTCTTT | CASSPLTGATEAFF
TRBJ2-2 | TRBV7-2 | - | TRBD1 | TGTGCCAGCAGCTCCGACAGGGCGACCGGGGAGCTGTTTTTT | CASSSDRATGELFF
TRBJ2-3 | TRBV5-1 | - | TRBD2 | TGCGCCAGCAATTACGACGGGAGGGTGGAAGATACGCAGTATTTT | CASNYDGRVEDTQYF
TRBJ2-7 | TRBV27 | - | - | TGTGCCAGCAGCCCAACAGCAGCAGGGGAGCAGTACTTC | CASSPTAAGEQYF
TRBJ2-7 | TRBV5-1 | - | TRBD1 | TGCGCCAGCAGCGGGACAGGGGGAGGCTACGAGCAGTACTTC | CASSGTGGGYEQYF
TRBJ2-7 | TRBV19 | - | - | TGTGCCAGTAGTATCGACATTTCCTACGAGCAGTACTTC | CASSIDISYEQYF
TRBJ2-7 | TRBV6-1 | - | - | TGTGCCAGCAGCCACTTCGGGGACACCTACGAGCAGTACTTC | CASSHFGDTYEQYF
TRBJ1-4 | TRBV7-9 | - | - | TGTGCCAGCAGCCGGGCCGGGACACCGAATGAAAAACTGTTTTTT | CASSRAGTPNEKLFF
TRBJ2-1 | TRBV5-1 | - | - | TGCGCCAGCAGCTTGGAACAGAGCTCCTACAATGAGCAGTTCTTC | CASSLEQSSYNEQFF
TRBJ1-1 | TRBV7-9 | - | - | TGTGCCAGCAGCTTTCAGTCGAACACTGAAGCTTTCTTT | CASSFQSNTEAFF
TRBJ2-2 | TRBV12-5 | - | - | TGTGCCTCGGAGGGATTGGCCACCGGGGAGCTGTTTTTT | CASEGLATGELFF
TRBJ1-1 | TRBV9 | - | - | TGTGCCAGCAGCAGCCAAACAGGTAACACTGAAGCTTTCTTT | CASSSQTGNTEAFF
TRBJ2-3 | TRBV6-4 | - | TRBD2 | TGTGCCAGCAGTCAACTAGCGGGAAGCACAGATACGCAGTATTTT | CASSQLAGSTDTQYF
TRBJ2-2 | TRBV18 | - | - | TGTGCCAGCTCACTACGACAGGAGAACACCGGGGAGCTGTTTTTT | CASSLRQENTGELFF